This T cell receptor (beta chain) came from a study of shared clonotypes between healthy human individuals. Samples underwent the assay at deep level. Genomic DNA per cell subset filled all wells of several immunoSEQ plates. Source study methods: Filtering differed, since immunoSEQ gave only junction sequences and no quality scores. TCRdb's table, derived via immunoSEQ multiplex PCR, lists solely in-frame clones and lacks some. V and J calls and clone size follow that table, whereas D and trimming were derived from the DNA. The data contain approximately 2.5 million clones, 80% to 95% of them seen just once; the ten biggest clones take up about 0.34%. CDR1 is SGHTA and CDR2 is FQGNSA in the germline V gene. Trimming took off 7 bases at V and 0 bases at J, with 10 bases between the two ends. The CDR3 is 14 residues long. CD4+ cells yielded CD45RA+ naive and CD45RA-negative memory subsets.

The clonotype comes from a man aged 18 to 29 in good health. Some clones in this sample may be carry-over from other donors' samples. Sample: naive CD4+ T cells from PBMCs. Specified subset: CD45RA+ positively selected. The chain recombines TRBV7-2 with TRBJ2-1; TRBD2 is a possible D gene (5 bases). CDR3 DNA: TGTGCCAGCACCACGGACTCCTCCTACAATGAGCAGTTCTTC. It translates to CASTTDSSYNEQFF.